This is a list of T cell receptor beta chains from one sample in a study of shared clonotypes between healthy human individuals. This table comes from immunoSEQ multiplex PCR, and its TCRdb copy is limited to in-frame clones, with some not included. The data show approximately 2,000,000 clones, 80% to 95% seen once. The source material was naive CD8+ T cells from PBMCs. The origin of the receptors is a young man in good health. Some clones in this sample may be carry-over from other donors' samples. CDR3s include the opening cysteine and the closing phenylalanine or tryptophan. A D gene is named only where the DNA matches it firmly. Not all rows give a size; the values are once, few, many and, for expanded clones, a class.

abundance	v_gene	d_gene	j_gene	CDR3nt	CDR3aa
.	TRBV9	.	TRBJ2-6	TGTGCCAGCAGCGAGAGCCGGGAAAACCCTGGGGCCAACGTCCTGACTTTC	CASSESRENPGANVLTF
.	TRBV30	TRBD1	TRBJ2-1	TGTGCCTGGAGTGTACGACAGGGGGCTTACAATGAGCAGTTCTTC	CAWSVRQGAYNEQFF
.	TRBV28	.	TRBJ2-7	TGTGCCAGCAGTTTACCCCATGCTCCGTTCGAGCAGTACTTC	CASSLPHAPFEQYF
.	TRBV19	.	TRBJ1-1	TGTGCCAGTAGTGCAGGGGACACTGAAGCTTTCTTT	CASSAGDTEAFF
.	TRBV28	TRBD2	TRBJ2-1	TGTGCCAGCAACAGACGGCGGGAGTTCAACAATGAGCAGTTCTTC	CASNRRREFNNEQFF
.	TRBV15	TRBD1	TRBJ1-1	TGTGCCACCAGCAGACTACCTACAGGGGCAGATGAAGCTTTCTTT	CATSRLPTGADEAFF
.	TRBV5-1	.	TRBJ2-7	TGCGCCAGCCGGGCACAGCCCAAACCTGGCGGTGGAGGCCTCGAGCAGTACTTC	CASRAQPKPGGGGLEQYF
.	TRBV5-4	.	TRBJ2-1	TGTGCCAGCAGCGGGGGGTGGAATGAGCAGTTCTTC	CASSGGWNEQFF
.	TRBV6-1	.	TRBJ1-1	TGTGCCAGCAGTCCCTCTGGGGGGATGTGGACTGAAGCTTTCTTT	CASSPSGGMWTEAFF
.	TRBV6-4	TRBD1	TRBJ2-2	TGTGCCAGCAGTATCTTCGGGACAGAAAACACCGGGGAGCTGTTTTTT	CASSIFGTENTGELFF
once	TRBV9	TRBD1	TRBJ2-1	TGTGCCAGCGATAATGGGGGACAGGGGTGGAATGAGCAGTTCTTC	CASDNGGQGWNEQFF
.	TRBV10-2	.	TRBJ2-7	TGCGCCAGCAGGCCGGGATTTAGCTCCTACGAGCAGTACTTC	CASRPGFSSYEQYF
.	TRBV9	.	TRBJ1-1	TGTGCCAGCAGCGCGGGGGTGGGCACTGAAGCTTTCTTT	CASSAGVGTEAFF
.	TRBV30	TRBD1	TRBJ2-7	TGTGCCTGGTCCTTTTGGACAGGGTTCGACGAGCAGTACTTC	CAWSFWTGFDEQYF
once	TRBV10-1	TRBD2	TRBJ2-1	TGCGCCAGCAATCTTCCGCGGGAGGGCTACAATGAGCAGTTCTTC	CASNLPREGYNEQFF
.	TRBV28	.	TRBJ1-5	TGTGCCAGCTGGTATCAGGGTAGCAATCAGCCCCAGCATTTT	CASWYQGSNQPQHF
.	TRBV28	.	TRBJ2-1	TGTGCCAGCAGGGGCCGCGGGTCCTATGAGCAGTTCTTC	CASRGRGSYEQFF
.	TRBV30	.	TRBJ1-2	TGTGCCTGGAGGAGACAGCTCTATGGCTACACCTTC	CAWRRQLYGYTF
.	TRBV25-1	.	TRBJ2-3	TGTGCCAGCAGTGACGGGAGAGGGGCAGATACGCAGTATTTT	CASSDGRGADTQYF
.	TRBV27	.	TRBJ2-2	TGTGCCAGTGGGGCAGGGCCCGGGGAGCTGTTTTTT	CASGAGPGELFF
.	TRBV7-9	.	TRBJ2-2	TGTGCCAGCAGCTCCCTGGAGGCTCAGCGGGCCATCACCGGGGAGCTGTTTTTT	CASSSLEAQRAITGELFF
.	TRBV9	.	TRBJ2-4	TGTGCCAGCAGCGTAGGCGGGACACCCATGAACATTCAGTACTTC	CASSVGGTPMNIQYF
.	TRBV29-1	.	TRBJ2-7	TGCAGCGTTGTGACGAACTACGAGCAGTACTTC	CSVVTNYEQYF
once	TRBV27	.	TRBJ2-1	TGTGCCAGCAGTCCCGGTGGGGAGAACTACAATGAGCAGTTCTTC	CASSPGGENYNEQFF
once	TRBV5-6	.	TRBJ1-5	TGTGCCAGCAGCTTTCTGGGGGCCGGCAATCAGCCCCAGCATTTT	CASSFLGAGNQPQHF
.	TRBV6-5	.	TRBJ1-1	TGTGCCAGCAGTTATGGGTCGAACACTGAAGCTTTCTTT	CASSYGSNTEAFF
.	TRBV5-1	.	TRBJ1-2	TGCGCCAGCAGCTTGAGCCAGGGGCGGTTGGGCTATGGCTACACCTTC	CASSLSQGRLGYGYTF
.	TRBV7-8	.	TRBJ1-1	TGTGCCAGCAGCTTTGGCCAGATGAACACTGAAGCTTTCTTT	CASSFGQMNTEAFF
.	TRBV25-1	.	TRBJ2-3	TGTGCCAGCAGTCGACTCAGGGGGGCAGATACGCAGTATTTT	CASSRLRGADTQYF
.	TRBV7-9	.	TRBJ2-7	TGTGCCAGCAGCATCTTTTCAGGGGGGATATCCTACGAGCAGTACTTC	CASSIFSGGISYEQYF
.	TRBV18	.	TRBJ2-5	TGTGCCAGCTCACCGGAGGTGGGAGCGCCGAGGGAGACCCAGTACTTC	CASSPEVGAPRETQYF
.	TRBV7-7	.	TRBJ2-7	TGTGCCAGCAGCTTAGATTGGTCGGCCGGGGGCGAGCAGTACTTC	CASSLDWSAGGEQYF
.	TRBV10-1	.	TRBJ2-1	TGCGCCAGCAGTGAGGGTGGGAGCCGTCGGGAGCAGTTCTTC	CASSEGGSRREQFF
.	TRBV9	.	TRBJ2-3	TGTGCCAGCAGCGTAGACGGGGGACTCACTAGCACAGATACGCAGTATTTT	CASSVDGGLTSTDTQYF
.	TRBV5-8	.	TRBJ2-4	TGTGCCAGCAGGCCCGGGACGGCTAAAAACATTCAGTACTTC	CASRPGTAKNIQYF
.	TRBV7-6	.	TRBJ1-2	TGTGCCAGCAGCTTAGTTCCAGGGGAGGACTATGGCTACACCTTC	CASSLVPGEDYGYTF
.	TRBV30	.	TRBJ1-2	TGTGCCTGGAGTTTCGGGGAATCCCTCTATGGCTACACCTTC	CAWSFGESLYGYTF
.	TRBV30	.	TRBJ1-1	TGTGCCTGGAGTGTAGACATCCTCGTGGCAGCTTTCTTT	CAWSVDILVAAFF
.	TRBV14	.	TRBJ1-2	TGTGCCAGCAGCCAGAGAAATAAGGGTCCCTATGGCTACACCTTC	CASSQRNKGPYGYTF
.	TRBV7-8	.	TRBJ2-7	TGTGCCAGCAGCGCCCTTGGGACCGTGACCTACGAGCAGTACTTC	CASSALGTVTYEQYF
.	TRBV7-2	TRBD2	TRBJ2-7	TGTGCCAGCAGCTCGAAGATGTTGTGGGGGGGCGAGCAGTACTTC	CASSSKMLWGGEQYF
once	TRBV16	.	TRBJ1-2	TGTGCCAGCAGCCAATCGGGTGTAGGGGCTAACTATGGCTACACCTTC	CASSQSGVGANYGYTF
many	TRBV27	TRBD1	TRBJ1-5	TGTGCCAGCACGGCTTTGACAGGGGGCGAGAGCAATCAGCCCCAGCATTTT	CASTALTGGESNQPQHF
.	TRBV2	TRBD2	TRBJ2-1	TGTGCCAGCAGCTCGACTAGCGGGGCCCGGGGGAACCACAACAATGAGCAGTTCTTC	CASSSTSGARGNHNNEQFF
.	TRBV29-1	TRBD1	TRBJ2-1	TGCAGCGTTAAGGGCTCCGGGACAGGGTCCTACAATGAGCAGTTCTTC	CSVKGSGTGSYNEQFF
few	TRBV27	.	TRBJ1-1	TGTGCCAGCAGTTTATCGGTCTCGACTGAAGCTTTCTTT	CASSLSVSTEAFF
once	TRBV7-9	TRBD2	TRBJ2-1	TGTGCCAGCAGCTTACCAATCGTGGGAGGGAGATACAATGAGCAGTTCTTC	CASSLPIVGGRYNEQFF
.	TRBV4-3	.	TRBJ1-2	TGCGCCAGCAGCCAGGACCGGGTGAGCAGTCGGGGCTACACCTTC	CASSQDRVSSRGYTF
.	TRBV18	.	TRBJ1-5	TGTGCCAGTAATGTAGGGGGGATCGATCAGCCCCAGCATTTT	CASNVGGIDQPQHF
.	TRBV7-9	.	TRBJ1-2	TGTGCCAGCAGCTTAAGGTTGGGAGCTCCTAACTATGGCTACACCTTC	CASSLRLGAPNYGYTF
.	TRBV9	.	TRBJ2-3	TGTGCCAGCAGCGCCGACTACTCGAAGCAGTATTTT	CASSADYSKQYF
.	TRBV9	.	TRBJ2-5	TGTGCCAGCAGCGTAGGGCACCGCCAAGAGACCCAGTACTTC	CASSVGHRQETQYF
.	TRBV7-9	.	TRBJ2-1	TGTGCCAGCAGCTTAAGTCAGGGCTTAATCTACAATGAGCAGTTCTTC	CASSLSQGLIYNEQFF
.	TRBV4-1	TRBD1	TRBJ1-5	TGCGCCAGCAGCCAAGATGGGCAGGGGGCTGCTCAGCCCCAGCATTTT	CASSQDGQGAAQPQHF
.	TRBV29-1	.	TRBJ1-2	TGCAGCGTTGACCGGGGGGGCCCCTATGGCTACACCTTC	CSVDRGGPYGYTF